This TCR beta chain was obtained from a study of shared clonotypes between healthy human individuals. Findings of the study overall: Sampling involved blood alone; tissue repertoires likely differ. Memory subsets generally showed smaller estimated richness than naive subsets did. Generation probabilities were higher for clonotypes shared across all four sorted-subset donors than for unshared ones.

For this clone: The antigen remains undetermined.

Generated by immunoSEQ multiplex PCR, the TCRdb table keeps only in-frame clones and is missing some. The profile shows nearly 1 million clones, less than 85% of them singletons. The clonotype originates from a man between 18 and 35 years old in good health. Specimen: memory CD4+ T cells sorted from blood. Subset: CD45RA-negative fraction.

The CDR3 nucleotides are TGTGCCAGCTCACCAATAGGGGTAGAGCAGTACTTC. This sequence encodes CASSPIGVEQYF. The rearrangement links TRBV18 to TRBJ2-7; D perhaps matches TRBD1 (5 bases). V lost 2 bases and J 7 bases, leaving 9 bases between the germline ends. The CDR3 loop spans 12 amino acids. The V gene's germline CDR1 is KGHSH and CDR2 LQKENI.